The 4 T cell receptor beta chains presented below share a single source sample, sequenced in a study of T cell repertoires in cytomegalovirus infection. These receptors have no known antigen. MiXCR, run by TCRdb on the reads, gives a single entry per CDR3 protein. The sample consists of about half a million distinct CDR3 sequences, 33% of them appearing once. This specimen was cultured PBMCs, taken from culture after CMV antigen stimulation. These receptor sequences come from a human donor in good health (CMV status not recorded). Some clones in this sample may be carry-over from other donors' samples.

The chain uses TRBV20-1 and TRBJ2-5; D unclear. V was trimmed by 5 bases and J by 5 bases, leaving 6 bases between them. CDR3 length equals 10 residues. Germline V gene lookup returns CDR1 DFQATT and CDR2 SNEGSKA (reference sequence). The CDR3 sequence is CSAAEETQYF. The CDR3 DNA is TGCAGTGCTGCTGAGGAGACCCAGTACTTC.

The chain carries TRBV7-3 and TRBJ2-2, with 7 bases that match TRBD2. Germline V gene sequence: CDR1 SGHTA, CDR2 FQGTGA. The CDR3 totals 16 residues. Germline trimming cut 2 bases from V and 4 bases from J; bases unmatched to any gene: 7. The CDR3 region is CASSLGGGPSTGELFF. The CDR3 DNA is TGTGCCAGCAGCTTAGGGGGAGGGCCGAGCACCGGGGAGCTGTTTTTT. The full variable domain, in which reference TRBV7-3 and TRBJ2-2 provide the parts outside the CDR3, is GAGVSQTPSNKVTEKGKYVELRCDPISGHTALYWYRQSLGQGPEFLIYFQGTGAADDSGLPNDRFFAVRPEGSVSTLKIQRTERGDSAVYLCASSLGGGPSTGELFFGEGSRLTVL.

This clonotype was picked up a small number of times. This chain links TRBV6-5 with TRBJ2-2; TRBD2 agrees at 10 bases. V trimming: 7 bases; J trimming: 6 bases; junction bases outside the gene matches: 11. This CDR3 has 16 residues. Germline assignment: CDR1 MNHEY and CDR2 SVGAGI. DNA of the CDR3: TGTGCCAGCATCCCGGGGGGGCTAGCGGGAGCCGGGGAGCTGTTTTTT. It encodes CASIPGGLAGAGELFF.

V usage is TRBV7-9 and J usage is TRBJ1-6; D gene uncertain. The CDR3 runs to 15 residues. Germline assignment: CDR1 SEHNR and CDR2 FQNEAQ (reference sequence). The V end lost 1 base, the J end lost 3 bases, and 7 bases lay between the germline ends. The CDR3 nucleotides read TGTGCCAGCAGCTTAGTTGGGGACTATAATTCACCCCTCCACTTT. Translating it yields CASSLVGDYNSPLHF.